Reported below is one T cell receptor beta chain. The antigen is unknown. This sample is drawn from a study of T cell responses to AZD1222 COVID-19 vaccine. Regarding the study as a whole: Spike-specific TCRs gained breadth and depth after people received two AZD1222 doses. Reports indicate that nearly half of spike-specific TCRs are directed at unmutated variant regions.

V was trimmed by 4 bases and J by 5 bases, leaving 16 bases between them. The CDR3 runs 14 residues. CDR1 and CDR2 from the germline V gene are SGHRS and YFSETQ. Clones were read by immunoSEQ multiplex PCR, and TCRdb kept only the in-frame ones, dropping some. Of some 200,000 clones in the sample, more than 85% were seen once. The J gene is TRBJ2-7, the V gene TRBV5-1; no reliable D call. This specimen consisted of peripheral blood, obtained 28 days after the second AZD1222 dose. The sequence derives from an adult who received the AZD1222 COVID-19 vaccine. The DNA of the CDR3 is TGCGCCAGCAGCCCGAACTCCGTGGTTAACGAGCAGTACTTC. It yields the protein CASSPNSVVNEQYF.